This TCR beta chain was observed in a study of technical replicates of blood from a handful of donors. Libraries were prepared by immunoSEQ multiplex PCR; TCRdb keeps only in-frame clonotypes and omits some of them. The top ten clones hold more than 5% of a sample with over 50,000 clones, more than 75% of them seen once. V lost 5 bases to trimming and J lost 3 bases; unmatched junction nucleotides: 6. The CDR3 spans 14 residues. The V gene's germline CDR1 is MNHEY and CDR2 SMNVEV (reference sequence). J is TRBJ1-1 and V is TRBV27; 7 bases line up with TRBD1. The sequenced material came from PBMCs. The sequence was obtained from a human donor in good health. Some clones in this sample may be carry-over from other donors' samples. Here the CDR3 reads CASSTRQGHTEAFF. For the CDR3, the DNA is TGTGCCAGCAGTACTCGACAGGGCCACACTGAAGCTTTCTTT.